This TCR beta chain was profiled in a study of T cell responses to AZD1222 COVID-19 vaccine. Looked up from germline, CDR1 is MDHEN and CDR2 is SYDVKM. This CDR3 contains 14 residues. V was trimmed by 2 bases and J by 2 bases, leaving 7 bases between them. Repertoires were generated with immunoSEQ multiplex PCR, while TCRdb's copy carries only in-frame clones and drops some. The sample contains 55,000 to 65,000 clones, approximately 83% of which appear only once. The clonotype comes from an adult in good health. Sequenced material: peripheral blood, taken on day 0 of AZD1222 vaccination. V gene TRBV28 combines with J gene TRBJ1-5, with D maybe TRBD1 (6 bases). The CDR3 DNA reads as TGTGCCAGCAGTTTAGGGACACGCAATCAGCCCCAGCATTTT. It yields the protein CASSLGTRNQPQHF. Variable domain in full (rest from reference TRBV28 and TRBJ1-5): DVKVTQSSRYLVKRTGEKVFLECVQDMDHENMFWYRQDPGLGLRLIYFSYDVKMKEKGDIPEGYSVSREKKERFSLILESASTNQTSMYLCASSLGTRNQPQHFGDGTRLSIL.